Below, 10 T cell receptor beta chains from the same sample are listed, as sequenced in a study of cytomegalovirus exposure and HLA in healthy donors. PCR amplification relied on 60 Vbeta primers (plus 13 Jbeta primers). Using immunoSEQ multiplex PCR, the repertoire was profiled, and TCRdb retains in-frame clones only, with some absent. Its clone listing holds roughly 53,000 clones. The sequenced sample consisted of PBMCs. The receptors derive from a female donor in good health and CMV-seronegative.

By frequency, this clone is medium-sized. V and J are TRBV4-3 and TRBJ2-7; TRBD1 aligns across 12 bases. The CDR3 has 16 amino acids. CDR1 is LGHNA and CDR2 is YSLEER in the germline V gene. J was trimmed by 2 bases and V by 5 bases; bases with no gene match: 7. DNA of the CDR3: TGCGCCAGCAGCGTGGGACAGGGGGCTAAAACCTACGAGCAGTACTTC. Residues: CASSVGQGAKTYEQYF.

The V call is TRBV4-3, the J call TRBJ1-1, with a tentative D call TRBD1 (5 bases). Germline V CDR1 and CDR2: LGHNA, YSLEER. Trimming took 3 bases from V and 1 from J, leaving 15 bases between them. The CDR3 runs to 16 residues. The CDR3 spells CASSHAGRGGNTEAFF. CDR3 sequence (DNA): TGCGCCAGCAGCCACGCAGGGCGCGGGGGGAACACTGAAGCTTTCTTT.

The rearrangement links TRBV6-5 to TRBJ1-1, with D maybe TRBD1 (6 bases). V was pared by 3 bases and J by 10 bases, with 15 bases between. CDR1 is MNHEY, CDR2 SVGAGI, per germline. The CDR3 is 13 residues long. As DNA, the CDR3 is TGTGCCAGCAGTTATATTGGACAGTCCCTAGCTTTCTTT. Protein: CASSYIGQSLAFF.

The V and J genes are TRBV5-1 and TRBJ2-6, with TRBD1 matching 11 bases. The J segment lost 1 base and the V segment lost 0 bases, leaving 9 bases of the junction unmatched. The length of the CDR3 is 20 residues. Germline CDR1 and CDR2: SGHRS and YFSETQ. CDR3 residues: CASSLAAIGTGGSGANVLTF. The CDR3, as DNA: TGCGCCAGCAGCTTGGCCGCGATAGGGACAGGGGGGTCTGGGGCCAACGTCCTGACTTTC.

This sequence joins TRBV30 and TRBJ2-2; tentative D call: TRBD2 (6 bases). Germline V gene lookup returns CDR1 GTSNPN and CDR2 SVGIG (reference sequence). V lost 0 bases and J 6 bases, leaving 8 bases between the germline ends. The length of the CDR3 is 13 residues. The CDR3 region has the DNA TGTGCCTGGAGTGTTACTAGCCCCGGGGAGCTGTTTTTT. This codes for CAWSVTSPGELFF.

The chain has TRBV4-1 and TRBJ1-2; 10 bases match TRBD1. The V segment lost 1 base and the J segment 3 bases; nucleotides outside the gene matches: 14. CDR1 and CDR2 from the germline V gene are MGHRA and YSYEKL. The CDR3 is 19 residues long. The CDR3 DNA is TGCGCCAGCAGCCAAGCCGACAGGGGGCGGCCGGGGATTCACTATGGCTACACCTTC. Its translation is CASSQADRGRPGIHYGYTF.

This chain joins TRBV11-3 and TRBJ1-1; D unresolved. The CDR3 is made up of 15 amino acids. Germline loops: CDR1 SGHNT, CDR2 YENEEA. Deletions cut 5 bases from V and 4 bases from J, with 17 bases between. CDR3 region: CASSPGEGASTEAFF. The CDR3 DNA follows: TGTGCCAGCAGCCCTGGGGAGGGCGCGAGCACTGAAGCTTTCTTT.

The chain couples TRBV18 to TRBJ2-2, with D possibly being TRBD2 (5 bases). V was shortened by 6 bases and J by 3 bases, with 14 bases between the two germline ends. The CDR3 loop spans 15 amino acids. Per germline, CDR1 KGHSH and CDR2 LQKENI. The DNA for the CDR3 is TGTGCCAGCTCTGGTCGGAGGAAGGACACCGGGGAGCTGTTTTTT. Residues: CASSGRRKDTGELFF.

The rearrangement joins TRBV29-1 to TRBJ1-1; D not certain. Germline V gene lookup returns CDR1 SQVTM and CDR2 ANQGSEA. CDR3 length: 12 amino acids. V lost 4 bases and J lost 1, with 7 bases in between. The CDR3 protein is CSVGPKNTEAFF. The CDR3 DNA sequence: TGCAGCGTTGGGCCCAAGAACACTGAAGCTTTCTTT.

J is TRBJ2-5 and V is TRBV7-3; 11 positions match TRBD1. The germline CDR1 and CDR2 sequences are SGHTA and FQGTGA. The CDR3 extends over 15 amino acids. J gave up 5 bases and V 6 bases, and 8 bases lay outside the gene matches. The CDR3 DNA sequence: TGTGCCAGCAGGCGGACAGGGGGCTTGGGGGAGACCCAGTACTTC. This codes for CASRRTGGLGETQYF.